Described below is a single T cell receptor (beta chain) sequence and its context. Its specificity is not known. A much larger clone differs by one base, so this may be a read error. The data were obtained in a study of tumor and adjacent non-tumor tissue in lung cancer. Germline V CDR1 and CDR2: SGHRS, YFSETQ. The CDR3 sequence is 16 residues long. V was shortened by 7 bases and J by 2 bases, with 20 bases between the two germline ends. The study's findings and limits: Shorter survival was associated with higher TCR diversity in tumors.

This sample's RNA came from whole unsorted tissue. TCRbeta libraries were built with three rounds of nested PCR, modified from ARM-PCR. TCRdb reprocessed the multiplex PCR reads with MiXCR, giving one entry per CDR3 protein. Of 55,000 to 70,000 distinct CDR3 sequences in the sample, 60% were seen once. Sequenced sample: lung tumor tissue. This TCR was sampled from a man in his fifties or sixties with non-small cell lung cancer. This chain links TRBV5-1 with TRBJ2-3, with a possible D match to TRBD2 (6 bases). The CDR3 DNA follows: TGCGCCAGCGGCCCCGTCCGGGACTTCTACACAGATACGCAGTATTTT. Translated, it gives CASGPVRDFYTDTQYF.